The next 2 T cell receptor beta chains were all read from a single sample in a study of cytomegalovirus exposure and HLA in healthy donors. This PCR relied on a set of 60 Vbeta primers and 13 Jbeta primers. Clones were read by immunoSEQ multiplex PCR, and TCRdb kept only the in-frame ones, dropping some. The data hold about 150,000 clones, with roughly 84% observed a single time. Sequenced input: PBMCs. Receptor source: a boy aged 2 to 10 in good health and CMV-seronegative.

Comments on this clone: At one end the junction does not follow the germline gene, possibly because of a read error. The gene calls are TRBV5-8 and TRBJ2-7; TRBD2 agrees at 9 bases. This CDR3 contains 14 residues. Germline V gives CDR1 SGHTS, CDR2 YDEGEE. DNA for the CDR3: TGTGCCAGCAGCTGGGGCGGGGGCGGGAGGGTTCTTCACTTC. Translating it yields CASSWGGGGRVLHF.

The chain combines TRBV5-6 with TRBJ2-5, with D possibly TRBD2 on 6 matching bases. Per the germline V gene, CDR1 is SGHDT and CDR2 is YYEEEE. V shed 4 bases and J shed 7 bases, with 17 bases lying between them. This CDR3 comprises 14 residues. The CDR3: CASSPTYQGGTQYF. The DNA of the CDR3 is TGTGCCAGCAGCCCAACCTACCAGGGAGGGACCCAGTACTTC.